One sample yielded the 4 T cell receptor beta chains listed below, sequenced in a study of cytotoxic CD8 clonotypes in ibrutinib-treated CLL. Some clones are missing from TCRdb's copy, which holds only in-frame ones; the method was immunoSEQ multiplex PCR. Among 140,000 to 150,000 clones, about 70% were seen once, and the ten largest hold about 5%. The sequencing used PBMCs, collected after 24 months of ibrutinib treatment. The receptors shown here come from a human donor with chronic lymphocytic leukemia.

The sample holds a few counts of this clone. This sequence joins TRBV19 and TRBJ2-3; D is ambiguous. Trimming removed 1 base at V and 6 bases at J, with 17 bases between. Germline CDR1 and CDR2: LNHDA and SQIVND (reference sequence). The CDR3 length is 16 residues. Written as DNA, the CDR3 is TGTGCCAGTAGTATAGGGCAGGTGACGTTTGGGGATACGCAGTATTTT. This gives the protein CASSIGQVTFGDTQYF.

The chain uses TRBV6-5 and TRBJ1-3; D unresolved. The CDR3 length is 16 residues. Germline lookup yields CDR1 MNHEY and CDR2 SVGAGI. Trimming removed 4 bases from V and 0 bases from J, with 13 bases in between. CDR3 region: CASSFQLDASGNTIYF. The CDR3 DNA sequence: TGTGCCAGCAGTTTCCAACTGGACGCCTCTGGAAACACCATATATTTT.

This rearrangement joins TRBV15 to TRBJ2-5; the D gene is possibly TRBD2 (5 bases). Germline assignment: CDR1 LNHNV and CDR2 YYDKDF (reference sequence). This CDR3 is built from 17 residues. Trimming took 0 bases from V and 3 from J, leaving 17 bases between them. This chain's CDR3 is CATSRDPTSWWEETQYF. In nucleotides, the CDR3 is TGTGCCACCAGCAGAGATCCCACTAGTTGGTGGGAAGAGACCCAGTACTTC.

The chain's CDR3 is CASSQVYQGGYTF. The CDR3 DNA reads as TGTGCCAGCAGCCAAGTTTACCAAGGGGGCTACACCTTC. The chain is built from TRBV14 and TRBJ1-2, with D unresolved. The germline V gene has CDR1 SGHDN and CDR2 FVKESK. Trimming left V 1 base short and J 8 bases short, with 11 bases between. The CDR3 loop spans 13 amino acids.